This T cell receptor (beta chain) is from a study of patients with pleural tuberculosis (dated by TCRdb to the mid-2010s). Instrument used: Illumina Genome Analyzer IIx. TCRdb trimmed public reads at Q25 via fastp, called clones via MiXCR and kept in-frame beta chains. Each entry merges the rows of one CDR3 protein and shows their most common DNA and genes. This sample is represented by about 50,000 distinct CDR3 sequences; about 7.3% of them were singletons. The leading ten clones occupy under 20% of the sample. The table lists this clonotype with a few counts. Which antigen it targets is not known. Nothing much larger sits one base from this clone, and base qualities are not available. The sequence was collected from a human donor with pleural tuberculosis.

CDR3 sequence: CASSSGTDTQYF. The base sequence is TGTGCCAGCAGTTCGGGTACAGATACGCAGTATTTT. This chain joins TRBV12-3 or TRBV12-4 to TRBJ2-3; no D segment can be confidently identified. From the cysteine through the phenylalanine, the CDR3 covers 12 amino acids. Here the CDR3 DNA is all that survives: 36 bases in frame from base 1. V sheds 4 bases and J sheds 3 bases, leaving 5 bases between their ends.